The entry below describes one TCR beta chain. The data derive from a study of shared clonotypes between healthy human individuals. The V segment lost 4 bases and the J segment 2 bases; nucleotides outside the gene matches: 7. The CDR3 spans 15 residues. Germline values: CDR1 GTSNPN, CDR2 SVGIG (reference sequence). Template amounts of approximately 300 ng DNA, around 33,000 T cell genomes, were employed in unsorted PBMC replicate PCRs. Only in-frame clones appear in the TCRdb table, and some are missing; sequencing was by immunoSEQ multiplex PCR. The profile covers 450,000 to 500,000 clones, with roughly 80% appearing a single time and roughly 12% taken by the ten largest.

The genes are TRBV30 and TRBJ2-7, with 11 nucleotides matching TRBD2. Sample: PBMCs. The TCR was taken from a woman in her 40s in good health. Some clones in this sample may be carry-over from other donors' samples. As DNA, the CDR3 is TGTGCCTGGACCTCAGGACTAGCGGGTCCCTACGAGCAGTACTTC. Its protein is CAWTSGLAGPYEQYF.